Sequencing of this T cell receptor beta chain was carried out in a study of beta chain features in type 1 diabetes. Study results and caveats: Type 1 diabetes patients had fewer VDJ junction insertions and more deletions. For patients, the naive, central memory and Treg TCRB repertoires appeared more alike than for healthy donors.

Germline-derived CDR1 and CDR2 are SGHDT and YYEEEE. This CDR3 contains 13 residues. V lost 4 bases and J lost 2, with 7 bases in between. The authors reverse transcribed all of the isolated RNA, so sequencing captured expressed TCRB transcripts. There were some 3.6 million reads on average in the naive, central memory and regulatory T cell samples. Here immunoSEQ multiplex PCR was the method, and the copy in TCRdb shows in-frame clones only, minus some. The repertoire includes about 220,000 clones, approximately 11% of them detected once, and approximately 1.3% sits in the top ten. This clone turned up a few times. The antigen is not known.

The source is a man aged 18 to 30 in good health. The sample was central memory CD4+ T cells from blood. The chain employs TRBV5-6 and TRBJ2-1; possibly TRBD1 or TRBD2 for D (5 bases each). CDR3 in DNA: TGTGCCAGCAGCCTGGGACCCTACAATGAGCAGTTCTTC. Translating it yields CASSLGPYNEQFF.